This TCR beta chain is drawn from a study of glioma-infiltrating T cells. The germline CDR1 and CDR2 sequences are SGHTA and FQGNSA. With 4 bases removed from V and 0 bases from J, the gap between germline ends came to 13 bases. CDR3 length: 16 amino acids. TCR alpha and beta CDR3 regions were amplified from RNA using iRepertoire nested multiplex PCR. In TCRdb, the multiplex PCR reads were re-called with MiXCR into one record per CDR3 protein. The sample carries 17,000 or so distinct CDR3 sequences, over 45% recorded once. The TCR comes from a human donor with low-grade glioma or glioblastoma, undergoing nonglioma brain surgery, or in good health (not recorded which). Sequenced input: glioma tissue, nonneoplastic brain tissue, or PBMCs (not recorded which). The chain carries TRBV7-2 and TRBJ2-1; D gene unclear. This CDR3 reads CASSSRRSSSYNEQFF. The DNA for the CDR3 is TGTGCCAGCAGCTCCCGACGCTCGAGCTCCTACAATGAGCAGTTCTTC.